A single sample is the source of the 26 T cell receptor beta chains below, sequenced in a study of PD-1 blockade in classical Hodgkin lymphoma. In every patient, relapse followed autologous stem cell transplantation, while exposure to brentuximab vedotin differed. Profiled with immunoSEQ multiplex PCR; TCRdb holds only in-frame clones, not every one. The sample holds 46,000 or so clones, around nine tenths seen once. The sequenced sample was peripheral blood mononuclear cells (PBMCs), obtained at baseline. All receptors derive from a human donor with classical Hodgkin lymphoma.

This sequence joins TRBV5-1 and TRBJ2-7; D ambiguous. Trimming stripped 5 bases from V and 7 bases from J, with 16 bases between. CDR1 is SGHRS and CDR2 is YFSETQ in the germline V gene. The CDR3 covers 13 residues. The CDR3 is CASSDLTSREQYF. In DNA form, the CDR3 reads TGCGCCAGCAGTGATTTGACGTCTAGGGAGCAGTACTTC.

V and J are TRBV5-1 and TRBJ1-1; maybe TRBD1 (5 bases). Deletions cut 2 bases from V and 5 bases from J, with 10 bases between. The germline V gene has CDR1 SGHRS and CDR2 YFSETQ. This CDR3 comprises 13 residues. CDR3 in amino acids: CASSFRGETEAFF. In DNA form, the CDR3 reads TGCGCCAGCAGCTTTAGGGGTGAGACTGAAGCTTTCTTT.

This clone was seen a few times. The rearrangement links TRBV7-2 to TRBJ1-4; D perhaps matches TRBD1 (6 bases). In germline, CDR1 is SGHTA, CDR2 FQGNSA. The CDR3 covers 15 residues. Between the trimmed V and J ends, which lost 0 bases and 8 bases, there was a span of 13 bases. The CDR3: CASSLARGRGEKLFF. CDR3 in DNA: TGTGCCAGCAGCTTAGCGAGGGGCAGGGGAGAAAAACTGTTTTTT.

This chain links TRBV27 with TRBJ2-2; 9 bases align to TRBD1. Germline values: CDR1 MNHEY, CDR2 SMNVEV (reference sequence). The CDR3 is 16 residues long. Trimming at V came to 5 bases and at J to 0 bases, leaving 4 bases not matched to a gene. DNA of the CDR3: TGTGCCAGCAGTCCTCGGACAGGGGCGAACACCGGGGAGCTGTTTTTT. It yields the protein CASSPRTGANTGELFF.

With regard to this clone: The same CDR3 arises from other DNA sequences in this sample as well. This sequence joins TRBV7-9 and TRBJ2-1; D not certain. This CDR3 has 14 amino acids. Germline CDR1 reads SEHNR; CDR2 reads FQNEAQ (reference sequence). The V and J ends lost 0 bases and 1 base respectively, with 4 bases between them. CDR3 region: CASSLAGSYNEQFF. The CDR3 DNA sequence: TGTGCCAGCAGCTTAGCGGGATCCTACAATGAGCAGTTCTTC.

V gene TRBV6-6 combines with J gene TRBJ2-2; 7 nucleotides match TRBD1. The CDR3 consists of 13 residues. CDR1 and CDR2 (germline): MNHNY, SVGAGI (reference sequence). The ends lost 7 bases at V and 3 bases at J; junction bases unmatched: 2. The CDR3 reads CASKGQYTGELFF. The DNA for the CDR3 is TGTGCCAGCAAGGGACAGTACACCGGGGAGCTGTTTTTT.

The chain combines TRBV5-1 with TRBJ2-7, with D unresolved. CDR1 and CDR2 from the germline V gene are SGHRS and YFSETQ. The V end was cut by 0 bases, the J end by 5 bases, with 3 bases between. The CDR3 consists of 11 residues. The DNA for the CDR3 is TGCGCCAGCAGCTTGGAGGACGAGCAGTACTTC. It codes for CASSLEDEQYF.

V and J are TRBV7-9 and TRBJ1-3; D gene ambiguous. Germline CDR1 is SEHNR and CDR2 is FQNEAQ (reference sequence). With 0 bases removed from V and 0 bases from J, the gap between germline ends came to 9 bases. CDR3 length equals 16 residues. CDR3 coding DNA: TGTGCCAGCAGCTTAGCAGCGACGGACTCTGGAAACACCATATATTTT. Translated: CASSLAATDSGNTIYF.

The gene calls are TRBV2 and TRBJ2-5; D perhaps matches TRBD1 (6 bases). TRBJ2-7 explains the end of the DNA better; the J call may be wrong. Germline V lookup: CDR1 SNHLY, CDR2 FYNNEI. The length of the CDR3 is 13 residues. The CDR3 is CASSAGAAYEQYF. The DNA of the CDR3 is TGTGCCAGCAGTGCAGGGGCGGCCTACGAGCAGTACTTC.

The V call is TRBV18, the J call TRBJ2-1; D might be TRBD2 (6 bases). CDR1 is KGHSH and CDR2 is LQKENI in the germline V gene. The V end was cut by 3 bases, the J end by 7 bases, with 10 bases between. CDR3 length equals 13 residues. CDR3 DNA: TGTGCCAGCTCACCCCTAGCGCTAAATGAGCAGTTCTTC. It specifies CASSPLALNEQFF.

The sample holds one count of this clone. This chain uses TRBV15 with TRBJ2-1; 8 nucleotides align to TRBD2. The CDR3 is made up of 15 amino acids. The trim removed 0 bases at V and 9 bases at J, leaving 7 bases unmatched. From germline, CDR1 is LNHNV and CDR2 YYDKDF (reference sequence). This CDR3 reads CATSRDLGLAGEQFF. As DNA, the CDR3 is TGTGCCACCAGCAGAGATCTCGGACTAGCAGGTGAGCAGTTCTTC.

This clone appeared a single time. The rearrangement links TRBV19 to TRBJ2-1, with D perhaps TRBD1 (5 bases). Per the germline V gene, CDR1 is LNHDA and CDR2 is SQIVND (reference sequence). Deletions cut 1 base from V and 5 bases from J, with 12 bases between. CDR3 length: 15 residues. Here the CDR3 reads CASSIGAGFHNEQFF. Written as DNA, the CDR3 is TGTGCCAGTAGTATAGGGGCAGGGTTCCACAATGAGCAGTTCTTC. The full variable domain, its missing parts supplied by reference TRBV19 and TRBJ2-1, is DGGITQSPKYLFRKEGQNVTLSCEQNLNHDAMYWYRQDPGQGLRLIYYSQIVNDFQKGDIAEGYSVSREKKESFPLTVTSAQKNPTAFYLCASSIGAGFHNEQFFGPGTRLTVL.

The CDR3 nucleotides are TGTGCCAGCAGCCCATGGACGGGTTTTCAGCCCCAGCATTTT. Amino acid sequence: CASSPWTGFQPQHF. V is TRBV5-5 and J is TRBJ1-5; D uncertain. This CDR3 spans 14 amino acids. Between the trimmed V and J ends, which lost 4 bases and 6 bases, there was a span of 14 bases. Per germline, CDR1 SGHKS and CDR2 YYEKEE (reference sequence).

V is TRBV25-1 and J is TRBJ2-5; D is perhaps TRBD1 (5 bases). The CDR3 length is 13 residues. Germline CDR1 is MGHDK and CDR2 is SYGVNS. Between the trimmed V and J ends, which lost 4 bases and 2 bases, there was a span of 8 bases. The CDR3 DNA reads TGTGCCAGCAGTGTGACAGTTCAAGAGACCCAGTACTTC. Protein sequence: CASSVTVQETQYF.

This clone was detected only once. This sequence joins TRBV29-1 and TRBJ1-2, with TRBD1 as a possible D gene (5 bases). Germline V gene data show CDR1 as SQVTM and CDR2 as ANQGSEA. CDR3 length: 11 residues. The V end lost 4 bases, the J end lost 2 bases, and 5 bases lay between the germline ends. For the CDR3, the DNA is TGCAGCGTTGGACAGAACTATGGCTACACCTTC. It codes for CSVGQNYGYTF.

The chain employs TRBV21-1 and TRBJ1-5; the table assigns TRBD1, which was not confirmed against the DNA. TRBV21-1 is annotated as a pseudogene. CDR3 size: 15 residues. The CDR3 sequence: CASSTKPGLCQPQHF. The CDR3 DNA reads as TGTGCCAGCAGCACTAAACCAGGGCTCTGTCAGCCCCAGCATTTT.

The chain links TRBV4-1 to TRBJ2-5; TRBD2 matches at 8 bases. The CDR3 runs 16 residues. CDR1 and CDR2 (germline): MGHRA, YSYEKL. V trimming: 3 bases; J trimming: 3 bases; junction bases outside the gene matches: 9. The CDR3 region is CASSHRAGAEKETQYF. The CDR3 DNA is TGCGCCAGCAGCCATAGAGCGGGAGCGGAGAAAGAGACCCAGTACTTC.

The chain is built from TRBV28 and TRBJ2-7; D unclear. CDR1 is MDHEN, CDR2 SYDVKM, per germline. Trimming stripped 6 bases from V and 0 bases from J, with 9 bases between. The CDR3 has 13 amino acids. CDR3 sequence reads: CASRPGSSYEQYF. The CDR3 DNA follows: TGTGCCAGCAGGCCCGGCAGCTCCTACGAGCAGTACTTC.

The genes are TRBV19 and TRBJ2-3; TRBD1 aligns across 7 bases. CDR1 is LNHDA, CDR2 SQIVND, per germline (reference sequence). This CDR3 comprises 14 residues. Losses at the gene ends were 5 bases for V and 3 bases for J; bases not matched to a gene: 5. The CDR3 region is CASSRDSWTDTQYF. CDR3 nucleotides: TGTGCCAGTAGTCGGGACAGTTGGACAGATACGCAGTATTTT.

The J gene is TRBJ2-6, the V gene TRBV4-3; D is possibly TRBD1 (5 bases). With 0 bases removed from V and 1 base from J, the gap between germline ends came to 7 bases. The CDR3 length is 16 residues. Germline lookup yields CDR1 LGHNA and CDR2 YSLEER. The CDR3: CASSQDQGSGANVLTF. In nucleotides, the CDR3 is TGCGCCAGCAGCCAAGATCAGGGATCTGGGGCCAACGTCCTGACTTTC.

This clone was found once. The CDR3 loop reads CASSQGPVGTAQTGELFF. The CDR3 DNA follows: TGCGCCAGCAGCCAAGGGCCTGTGGGGACAGCGCAGACGGGGGAGCTGTTTTTT. The chain carries TRBV4-3 and TRBJ2-2, with 7 nucleotides matching TRBD1. The CDR3 covers 18 residues. V was clipped by 1 base and J by 8 bases; unmatched bases: 16. Germline loops: CDR1 LGHNA, CDR2 YSLEER.

CDR3 in amino acids: CASSIRTGPGEQYF. CDR3 sequence (DNA): TGTGCCAGTAGTATCCGCACAGGTCCTGGGGAGCAGTACTTC. The chain recombines TRBV19 with TRBJ2-7; a weak D match, TRBD1 (5 bases). V was cut by 3 bases and J by 7 bases, with 16 bases left in between. The CDR3 loop spans 14 amino acids. From germline, CDR1 is LNHDA and CDR2 SQIVND (reference sequence). The full variable domain, its missing parts supplied by reference TRBV19 and TRBJ2-7, is DGGITQSPKYLFRKEGQNVTLSCEQNLNHDAMYWYRQDPGQGLRLIYYSQIVNDFQKGDIAEGYSVSREKKESFPLTVTSAQKNPTAFYLCASSIRTGPGEQYFGPGTRLTVT.

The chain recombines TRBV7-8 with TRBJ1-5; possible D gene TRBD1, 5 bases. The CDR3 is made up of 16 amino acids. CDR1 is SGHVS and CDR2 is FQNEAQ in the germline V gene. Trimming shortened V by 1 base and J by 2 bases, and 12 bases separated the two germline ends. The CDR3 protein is CASSLESRRGNQPQHF. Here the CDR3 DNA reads TGTGCCAGCAGCTTAGAAAGCCGCAGGGGCAATCAGCCCCAGCATTTT.

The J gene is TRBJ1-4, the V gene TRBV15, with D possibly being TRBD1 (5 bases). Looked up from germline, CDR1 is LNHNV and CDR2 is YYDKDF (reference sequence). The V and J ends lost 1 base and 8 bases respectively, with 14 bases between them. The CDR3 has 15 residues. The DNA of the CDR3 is TGTGCCACCAGCAGAGTTGGGGCCGGGGGAGAAAAACTGTTTTTT. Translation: CATSRVGAGGEKLFF.

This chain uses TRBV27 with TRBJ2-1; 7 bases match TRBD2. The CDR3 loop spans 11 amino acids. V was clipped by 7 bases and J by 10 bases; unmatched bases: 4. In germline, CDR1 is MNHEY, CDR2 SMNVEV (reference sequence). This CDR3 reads CASIRRGEQFF. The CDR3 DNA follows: TGTGCCAGCATTCGGCGGGGGGAGCAGTTCTTC.

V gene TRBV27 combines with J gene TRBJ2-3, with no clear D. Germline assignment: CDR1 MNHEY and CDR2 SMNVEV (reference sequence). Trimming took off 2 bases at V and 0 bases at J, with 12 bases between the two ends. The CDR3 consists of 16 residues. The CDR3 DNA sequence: TGTGCCAGCAGTTTAATGGCTACCTCTAGCACAGATACGCAGTATTTT. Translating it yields CASSLMATSSTDTQYF.